Shown below are 28 T cell receptor beta chains from a single sample sequenced in a study of blood T cell repertoires in COVID-19. TCRdb keeps only in-frame clones here, not all; method: immunoSEQ multiplex PCR. The data show approximately 300,000 clones, 85% to 90% seen once. The sequencing input was peripheral blood. The receptor set was obtained from a young woman with COVID-19, enrolled during active disease.

V and J are TRBV19 and TRBJ1-2; no definite D call. CDR1 is LNHDA and CDR2 is SQIVND in the germline V gene (reference sequence). The V end was cut by 3 bases, the J end by 8 bases, with 19 bases between. The CDR3 spans 15 residues. As DNA, the CDR3 is TGTGCCAGTAGTATCTCTGGACTTTCACATGGGGGCTACACCTTC. Residues: CASSISGLSHGGYTF.

V and J are TRBV6-5 and TRBJ1-1; 7 positions agree with TRBD1. In germline, CDR1 is MNHEY, CDR2 SVGAGI. The J segment lost 4 bases and the V segment lost 5 bases, leaving 7 bases of the junction unmatched. There are 14 residues in the CDR3. The CDR3 loop reads CASSLGQAGTEAFF. As DNA, the CDR3 is TGTGCCAGCAGTCTCGGACAGGCCGGCACTGAAGCTTTCTTT.

The J gene is TRBJ2-3, the V gene TRBV7-9; TRBD2 matches 8 bases. The CDR3 is 16 amino acids. Germline V gene lookup returns CDR1 SEHNR and CDR2 FQNEAQ (reference sequence). The V gene end was trimmed by 5 bases and the J gene end by 2 bases; junction bases not matched to a gene: 9. The CDR3 bases are TGTGCCAGCAGCACCCACGGGACTAGTTCCACAGATACGCAGTATTTT. This gives the protein CASSTHGTSSTDTQYF.

This chain connects TRBV27 to TRBJ2-1, with D tentatively TRBD2 (5 bases). With 5 bases removed from V and 4 bases from J, the gap between germline ends came to 15 bases. This CDR3 comprises 15 residues. Germline-derived CDR1 and CDR2 are MNHEY and SMNVEV (reference sequence). DNA of the CDR3: TGTGCCAGCAGTAAAACTCGACTAACATACAATGAGCAGTTCTTC. It translates to CASSKTRLTYNEQFF.

This chain connects TRBV11-3 to TRBJ1-2, with TRBD1 matching over 9 bases. This CDR3 has 17 amino acids. The germline gives CDR1 SGHNT, CDR2 YENEEA. Trimming at V came to 5 bases and at J to 2 bases, leaving 12 bases not matched to a gene. CDR3 residues: CASSLPYSGTGNYGYTF. CDR3 nucleotides: TGTGCCAGCAGCCTACCTTATTCCGGGACAGGGAACTATGGCTACACCTTC. Full variable domain (missing parts from reference TRBV11-3 and TRBJ1-2): EAGVVQSPRYKIIEKKQPVAFWCNPISGHNTLYWYLQNLGQGPELLIRYENEEAVDDSQLPKDRFSAERLKGVDSTLKIQPAELGDSAVYLCASSLPYSGTGNYGYTFGSGTRLTVV.

This chain joins TRBV10-3 and TRBJ2-7; 7 nucleotides line up with TRBD2. In germline, CDR1 is ENHRY, CDR2 SYGVKD. The CDR3 runs 16 residues. The J segment lost 0 bases and the V segment lost 4 bases, leaving 9 bases of the junction unmatched. The DNA for the CDR3 is TGTGCCATCAGTGGTAATAGCGGGCGCATCTCCTACGAGCAGTACTTC. Protein: CAISGNSGRISYEQYF.

This chain's CDR3 is CASSLTGQLNTEAFF. As DNA, the CDR3 is TGCGCCAGCAGCTTGACTGGACAGTTGAACACTGAAGCTTTCTTT. The chain uses TRBV5-1 and TRBJ1-1, with D possibly matching TRBD1 (6 bases). This CDR3 is 15 amino acids long. V lost 1 base and J 0 bases, leaving 10 bases between the germline ends. In germline, CDR1 is SGHRS, CDR2 YFSETQ.

Concerning this clone: The same CDR3 is also encoded by other DNA sequences in this sample. This chain links TRBV24-1 with TRBJ2-3; 8 nucleotides align to TRBD2. Germline V gene lookup returns CDR1 KGHDR and CDR2 SFDVKD. V trimming: 5 bases; J trimming: 1 base; junction bases outside the gene matches: 7. The CDR3 contains 16 residues. The DNA for the CDR3 is TGTGCCACCAGTGTCCGGGGGGGTCGGGGCACAGATACGCAGTATTTT. It specifies CATSVRGGRGTDTQYF.

The CDR3 DNA is TGTGCCAGCAACCGGCAGGGGAATGACAATGAGCAGTTCTTC. It encodes CASNRQGNDNEQFF. The rearrangement joins TRBV2 to TRBJ2-1; possibly TRBD1 for D (6 bases). CDR3 length: 14 amino acids. The V and J ends lost 7 bases and 5 bases respectively, with 15 bases between them. Germline CDR1 reads SNHLY; CDR2 reads FYNNEI.

The chain combines TRBV19 with TRBJ1-1; tentatively, D is TRBD1 (6 bases). The CDR3 extends over 16 amino acids. Germline CDR1 LNHDA, CDR2 SQIVND (reference sequence). V was trimmed by 3 bases and J by 8 bases, leaving 22 bases between them. The CDR3 sequence: CASSIGFKTGPSEAFF. CDR3 DNA: TGTGCCAGTAGTATTGGGTTCAAGACAGGACCTTCAGAAGCTTTCTTT.

The chain is built from TRBV18 and TRBJ1-2; D ambiguous. The CDR3 consists of 13 residues. Between the trimmed V and J ends, which lost 0 bases and 10 bases, there was a span of 12 bases. CDR1 KGHSH and CDR2 LQKENI come from the germline V gene. The CDR3 loop reads CASSPPTEFSYTF. The CDR3 DNA is TGTGCCAGCTCACCACCGACGGAGTTCTCCTACACCTTC.

V is TRBV7-9 and J is TRBJ2-5; 9 positions match TRBD1. V shed 5 bases, J shed 4 bases, and the junction held 17 bases outside the gene matches. Germline CDR1 is SEHNR and CDR2 is FQNEAQ (reference sequence). CDR3 length: 18 residues. The CDR3 DNA follows: TGTGCCAGCAGCCTATGGCCGGAACGGGACAGGGAGTCAGAGACCCAGTACTTC. The encoded protein is CASSLWPERDRESETQYF.

This chain uses TRBV19 with TRBJ1-2, with D unresolved. The length of the CDR3 is 15 residues. V lost 0 bases and J 5 bases, leaving 13 bases between the germline ends. Germline V gene lookup returns CDR1 LNHDA and CDR2 SQIVND (reference sequence). The CDR3 DNA reads TGTGCCAGTAGTATAGATTCGCCCATCCGGTATGGCTACACCTTC. Protein: CASSIDSPIRYGYTF.

This chain joins TRBV5-1 and TRBJ2-1; D is ambiguous. Trimming took off 4 bases at V and 3 bases at J, with 8 bases between the two ends. The germline V gene has CDR1 SGHRS and CDR2 YFSETQ. CDR3 length: 13 residues. CDR3: CASSPKNYNEQFF. CDR3 sequence (DNA): TGCGCCAGCAGCCCTAAAAACTACAATGAGCAGTTCTTC.

V is TRBV6-2 or TRBV6-3 and J is TRBJ1-5; D is uncertain. The CDR3 has 12 amino acids. Deletions cut 5 bases from V and 4 bases from J, with 6 bases between. Germline CDR1 MNHEY, CDR2 SVGEGT. The CDR3 nucleotides are TGTGCCAGCAGTAAGACAAATCAGCCCCAGCATTTT. Translation gives CASSKTNQPQHF.

The rearrangement links TRBV7-2 to TRBJ2-7; 12 nucleotides align to TRBD2. CDR3 length: 15 amino acids. Trimming removed 5 bases from V and 2 bases from J; junction bases left unmatched: 4. The germline V gene has CDR1 SGHTA and CDR2 FQGNSA. CDR3 region: CASSIGLAGPYEQYF. CDR3 DNA: TGTGCCAGCAGCATTGGACTAGCGGGGCCCTACGAGCAGTACTTC.

This clone was observed a single time. This sequence joins TRBV9 and TRBJ2-7, with D possibly matching TRBD1 (6 bases). CDR1 and CDR2 from the germline V gene are SGDLS and YYNGEE. The ends were cut back, 0 bases at V and 3 bases at J, with 10 bases in the middle. This CDR3 is built from 14 residues. CDR3 protein: CASSVGGHGYEQYF. The CDR3 nucleotides are TGTGCCAGCAGCGTAGGGGGACATGGCTACGAGCAGTACTTC.

The chain employs TRBV5-6 and TRBJ2-5, with a tentative D call TRBD1 (5 bases). Germline CDR1 and CDR2: SGHDT and YYEEEE. Trimming shortened V by 3 bases and J by 3 bases, and 9 bases separated the two germline ends. This CDR3 is built from 13 residues. The CDR3 region is CASSWGREETQYF. The CDR3 DNA reads as TGTGCCAGCAGCTGGGGCAGGGAAGAGACCCAGTACTTC.

This chain joins TRBV5-1 and TRBJ2-1, with 8 bases matching TRBD2. Germline V CDR1 and CDR2: SGHRS, YFSETQ. The CDR3 runs 15 residues. V lost 2 bases to trimming and J lost 3 bases; unmatched junction nucleotides: 4. The CDR3 coding sequence is TGCGCCAGCAGCTTCACCAGCGGGGGCTACAATGAGCAGTTCTTC. Its protein product is CASSFTSGGYNEQFF.

This clone has a single count. The chain has TRBV7-2 and TRBJ2-5; possibly TRBD2 for D (5 bases). The V and J ends lost 5 bases and 9 bases respectively, with 16 bases between them. CDR1 is SGHTA and CDR2 is FQGNSA in the germline V gene. This CDR3 comprises 13 residues. CDR3 bases: TGTGCCAGCAGCCTGGGAGTCCAAGGGCCCCAGTACTTC. Amino acids: CASSLGVQGPQYF.

The J gene is TRBJ1-4, the V gene TRBV19; the match to TRBD1 covers 7 bases. The V segment lost 6 bases and the J segment 7 bases; nucleotides outside the gene matches: 8. The CDR3 has 14 amino acids. Germline lookup yields CDR1 LNHDA and CDR2 SQIVND (reference sequence). The CDR3, as DNA: TGTGCCAGTAGCGGTGGGGGGACAGCTGAAAAACTGTTTTTT. Translating gives CASSGGGTAEKLFF.

The chain couples TRBV4-3 to TRBJ2-3, with TRBD2 matching 14 bases. After removal of 0 bases from V and 0 bases from J, the junction contained 5 bases not matched to a gene. This CDR3 has 19 residues. CDR1 and CDR2 (germline): LGHNA, YSLEER. The DNA for the CDR3 is TGCGCCAGCAGCCAAGAGGGGACTAGCGGGGGCCCAAGCACAGATACGCAGTATTTT. Residues: CASSQEGTSGGPSTDTQYF.

This chain connects TRBV5-1 to TRBJ2-5; 14 bases line up with TRBD2. CDR1 is SGHRS, CDR2 YFSETQ, per germline. The CDR3 has 18 amino acids. V shed 4 bases, J shed 1 base, and the junction held 9 bases outside the gene matches. The CDR3, as DNA: TGCGCCAGCAGCCCGGGGACTAGCGGGGGTGGTTTCCAAGAGACCCAGTACTTC. Protein sequence: CASSPGTSGGGFQETQYF.

The chain carries TRBV5-1 and TRBJ2-5; 7 bases are a match to TRBD2. J was trimmed by 5 bases and V by 0 bases; bases with no gene match: 7. This CDR3 has 15 residues. CDR1 and CDR2 from the germline V gene are SGHRS and YFSETQ. The DNA of the CDR3 is TGCGCCAGCAGCTTGGCCGCGGGGGTCGGGGAGACCCAGTACTTC. Residues: CASSLAAGVGETQYF. Drawing the rest from reference TRBV5-1 and TRBJ2-5, the complete variable domain is KAGVTQTPRYLIKTRGQQVTLSCSPISGHRSVSWYQQTPGQGLQFLFEYFSETQRNKGNFPGRFSGRQFSNSRSEMNVSTLELGDSALYLCASSLAAGVGETQYFGPGTRLLVL.

This clone appeared a few times. J is TRBJ2-1 and V is TRBV27, with D possibly being TRBD1 (5 bases). The CDR3 loop spans 12 amino acids. V was pared by 4 bases and J by 7 bases, with 8 bases between. CDR1 and CDR2 (germline): MNHEY, SMNVEV (reference sequence). This CDR3 reads CASSSQGNEQFF. The CDR3 DNA reads TGTGCCAGCAGTTCGCAGGGTAATGAGCAGTTCTTC.

The J gene is TRBJ2-3, the V gene TRBV19; tentative D call: TRBD1 (6 bases). Trimming stripped 8 bases from V and 0 bases from J, with 15 bases between. CDR1 and CDR2 from the germline V gene are LNHDA and SQIVND (reference sequence). This CDR3 has 15 residues. CDR3 nucleotide sequence: TGTGCCAGTCAGGGGCCATCATCTAGCACAGATACGCAGTATTTT. Amino acid sequence: CASQGPSSSTDTQYF.

The gene calls are TRBV28 and TRBJ1-5; 9 bases match TRBD1. The CDR3 totals 12 residues. Trimming took 6 bases from V and 6 from J; bases not matched to a gene: 0. Germline CDR1 is MDHEN and CDR2 is SYDVKM. The CDR3 is CASRQGAQPQHF. In nucleotides, the CDR3 is TGTGCCAGCAGACAGGGGGCTCAGCCCCAGCATTTT.

The rearrangement uses TRBV9 and TRBJ2-1; 8 nucleotides match TRBD2. The trim removed 0 bases at V and 4 bases at J, leaving 3 bases unmatched. This CDR3 comprises 15 residues. CDR1 is SGDLS, CDR2 YYNGEE, per germline. CDR3 coding DNA: TGTGCCAGCAGCGTAGATGCGGGGGGTTACAATGAGCAGTTCTTC. This codes for CASSVDAGGYNEQFF. The entire variable domain, with the rest obtained from reference TRBV9 and TRBJ2-1, is as follows: DSGVTQTPKHLITATGQRVTLRCSPRSGDLSVYWYQQSLDQGLQFLIQYYNGEERAKGNILERFSAQQFPDLHSELNLSSLELGDSALYFCASSVDAGGYNEQFFGPGTRLTVL.